Presented here are 8 T cell receptor beta chains from one specimen sequenced in a study of shared clonotypes between healthy human individuals. Sequencing was performed with immunoSEQ multiplex PCR; in TCRdb, only in-frame clones are kept and a portion is missing. Among a few million clones listed, 92% were seen once. Material: naive CD4+ T cells from PBMCs. Stated subset: CD45RA+ positively selected. Source of these receptors: a man aged 18-30 years in good health. Some clones in this sample may be carry-over from other donors' samples.

The chain combines TRBV28 with TRBJ1-4; D is uncertain. This CDR3 has 15 residues. Trimming stripped 2 bases from V and 2 bases from J, with 9 bases between. Germline V lookup: CDR1 MDHEN, CDR2 SYDVKM. In DNA, the CDR3 is TGTGCCAGCAGTTTAGCCCAGATGACTAATGAAAAACTGTTTTTT. Translated, it gives CASSLAQMTNEKLFF.

This clone has only a few counts. The chain is built from TRBV30 and TRBJ1-1; no firm D call. Trimming removed 2 bases from V and 0 bases from J, with 7 bases in between. CDR1 and CDR2 from the germline V gene are GTSNPN and SVGIG (reference sequence). The CDR3 is 13 amino acids. CDR3 nucleotides: TGTGCCTGGAGTCAGGACCTGAACACTGAAGCTTTCTTT. Translated: CAWSQDLNTEAFF.

This clone appeared once. This chain connects TRBV4-1 to TRBJ2-2; 9 bases line up with TRBD1. The V and J ends lost 4 bases and 8 bases, in that order; junction bases with no gene match: 5. The length of the CDR3 is 14 residues. The germline CDR1 and CDR2 sequences are MGHRA and YSYEKL. In nucleotides, the CDR3 is TGCGCCAGCAGCCGAACAGGGGGCAGGGGGGAGCTGTTTTTT. The encoded protein is CASSRTGGRGELFF.

The rearrangement links TRBV11-2 to TRBJ2-1, with D perhaps TRBD2 (5 bases). Germline assignment: CDR1 SGHAT and CDR2 FQNNGV. CDR3 size: 14 residues. V gave up 3 bases and J gave up 5 bases, with 11 bases separating them. The CDR3 loop reads CASSFRRDNNEQFF. As DNA, the CDR3 is TGTGCCAGCAGCTTTCGACGGGATAACAATGAGCAGTTCTTC.

The chain employs TRBV5-1 and TRBJ2-5; 7 positions agree with TRBD2. Near its end, the DNA agrees better with TRBJ2-7, so the J call may be wrong. Germline CDR1 and CDR2: SGHRS and YFSETQ. The CDR3 extends over 16 amino acids. CDR3 DNA sequence: TGCGCCAGCAGCGGCCTCTTCAGCGGGATAATCGACGAGCAGTACTTC. It is translated as CASSGLFSGIIDEQYF.

To note about this clone: This sample also contains other DNA sequences that code for the same CDR3. The chain combines TRBV10-3 with TRBJ2-5; D not resolved. Trimming shortened V by 3 bases and J by 1 base, and 6 bases separated the two germline ends. The CDR3 length is 13 residues. The germline V gene encodes CDR1 ENHRY and CDR2 SYGVKD. In DNA form, the CDR3 reads TGTGCCATCAGTGATCAGCTCCAAGAGACCCAGTACTTC. Protein: CAISDQLQETQYF.

The chain links TRBV9 to TRBJ2-5; 10 positions agree with TRBD1. The junction had 3 bases not matched to a gene; V was cut back by 4 bases and J by 3 bases. This CDR3 is 14 amino acids long. Germline-derived CDR1 and CDR2 are SGDLS and YYNGEE. As DNA, the CDR3 is TGTGCCAGCAGCCCGGGGACAGGGGAAGAGACCCAGTACTTC. Protein: CASSPGTGEETQYF.

The chain couples TRBV10-3 to TRBJ1-2; 7 nucleotides line up with TRBD1. V lost 5 bases to trimming and J lost 3 bases; unmatched junction nucleotides: 9. CDR3 length: 15 amino acids. The germline V gene has CDR1 ENHRY and CDR2 SYGVKD. This chain's CDR3 is CAISMTGSTDYGYTF. The CDR3 coding sequence is TGTGCCATCAGTATGACAGGGAGCACGGACTATGGCTACACCTTC.